The rows below give T cell receptor beta chains drawn from one sample of a study of CD8 T cells in Susac syndrome. TCRdb recomputed calls from the immunoSEQ multiplex PCR reads with MiXCR, one row per CDR3 protein. The sample lists around 170,000 distinct CDR3 sequences; roughly 94% were seen once. The sequencing input was CD8+ T cells from PBMCs. The receptors were gathered from a human donor with Susac syndrome. CDR3s include the opening cysteine and the closing phenylalanine or tryptophan. Fields, in order: V gene, J gene, clone size, D gene, CDR3 DNA, CDR3 protein. The D gene is left open where the match is weak. Some rows have no size entry. The others give once, few or many, or a class for an expanded clone.

TRBV9	TRBJ2-1	.	.	TGTGCCAGCAGCGTGGGTAGCGGCAATGAGCAGTTCTTC	CASSVGSGNEQFF
TRBV6-5	TRBJ2-7	once	.	TGTGCCAGCAGTTACGCCTCTTTCTACGGCGCCTACGAGCAGTACTTC	CASSYASFYGAYEQYF
TRBV5-1	TRBJ1-4	.	.	TGCGCCAGCAGCGTACCAGAGAGGTCCTTGCTGTTTTTT	CASSVPERSLLFF
TRBV4-1	TRBJ1-2	.	.	TGCGCCAGCAGCCAAGAGACACGCGCTTCTGGGGACTATGGCTACACCTTC	CASSQETRASGDYGYTF
TRBV13	TRBJ2-5	.	TRBD2	TGTGCCAGCAGCTTAAGACGACTAGCGGAAGAGACCCAGTACTTC	CASSLRRLAEETQYF
TRBV20-1	TRBJ1-5	once	TRBD1	TGCAGTGCTAGAAGACAGGGGCTGAGCAATCAGCCCCAGCATTTT	CSARRQGLSNQPQHF
TRBV6-5	TRBJ2-7	.	TRBD1	TGTGCCAGCAGCAAAGGACAGGGGGAATACGAGCAGTACTTC	CASSKGQGEYEQYF
TRBV20-1	TRBJ1-3	.	.	TGCAGTGCTAGTAGAGCTAAGAGCTCTGGAAACACCATATATTTT	CSASRAKSSGNTIYF
TRBV9	TRBJ2-2	.	.	TGTGCCAGCAGCGTCTTTGCGGGGCCCGGGGAGCTGTTTTTT	CASSVFAGPGELFF
TRBV28	TRBJ2-4	.	TRBD1	TGTGCCAGCAGTTTAACTACAGGGGTTGGTGGGAACATTCAGTACTTC	CASSLTTGVGGNIQYF
TRBV4-1	TRBJ2-3	.	TRBD1	TGCGCCAGCAGCCGCGGACAGGGTCCGGATACGCAGTATTTT	CASSRGQGPDTQYF
TRBV13	TRBJ1-2	.	.	TGTGCCAGCAGCTTAGAAGAGGACAACTATGGCTACACCTTC	CASSLEEDNYGYTF
TRBV7-2	TRBJ1-6	.	TRBD1	TGTGCCAGCAGCCGCGGGACAGGGAATTCACCCCTCCACTTT	CASSRGTGNSPLHF
TRBV6-5	TRBJ1-6	.	.	TGTGCCAGCAGTTACGGAACAGGGACTGAATCACCCCTCCACTTT	CASSYGTGTESPLHF
TRBV6-5	TRBJ1-1	.	.	TGTGCCAGCAGTTACTCGGAGTCAGAAGTGAACACTGAAGCTTTCTTT	CASSYSESEVNTEAFF
TRBV6-6	TRBJ2-1	once	TRBD2	TGTGCCAGCAGTCCCGGGACTAGTCTGAGCGTTGAGCAGTTCTTC	CASSPGTSLSVEQFF
TRBV5-1	TRBJ1-1	.	TRBD1	TGCGCCAGCAGGACTGGGGGGACAGGGGATGAAGCTTTCTTT	CASRTGGTGDEAFF
TRBV20-1	TRBJ2-7	.	TRBD1	TGCAGTGCGGTAGCCGGGACAGGGGGCTACGAGCAGTACTTC	CSAVAGTGGYEQYF
TRBV20-1	TRBJ2-4	.	.	TGCAGTGCCGTACTTGGAGTAACCAAAAACATTCAGTACTTC	CSAVLGVTKNIQYF
TRBV2	TRBJ1-2	.	.	TGTGCCAGCAGTGAAACAGGGCGCCGGGGCTACACCTTC	CASSETGRRGYTF
TRBV27	TRBJ2-7	.	TRBD2	TGTGCCAGCAGTTTATCACTAGCGGGAGAAGAGCAGTACTTC	CASSLSLAGEEQYF
TRBV29-1	TRBJ1-1	.	.	TGCAGCGTTGAAGGGGGCGGCCCGACTGAAGCTTTCTTT	CSVEGGGPTEAFF
TRBV29-1	TRBJ2-2	.	TRBD2	TGCAGCGCTGATATAGCGGGAGGGCCATCCGGGGAGCTGTTTTTT	CSADIAGGPSGELFF
TRBV20-1	TRBJ2-1	.	.	TGCAGTGCTAGAGATCGTCTGACACACGCGGGGAACAATGAGCAGTTCTTC	CSARDRLTHAGNNEQFF
TRBV20-1	TRBJ2-2	.	.	TGCAGTGCTACCCCCGGGACGGAGGGCACCGGGGAGCTGTTTTTT	CSATPGTEGTGELFF
TRBV16	TRBJ1-1	.	.	TGTGCCAGTGAGTACAGGCCTGACACTGAAGCTTTCTTT	CASEYRPDTEAFF
TRBV10-3	TRBJ1-1	.	.	TGTGCCATCACTTCGGGACATGAAGCTTTCTTT	CAITSGHEAFF
TRBV20-1	TRBJ1-2	.	.	TGCAGTGTCCTTAATCCAGATAACTATGGCTACACCTTC	CSVLNPDNYGYTF
TRBV12-5	TRBJ2-5	.	TRBD1	TGTGCTAGTCCCCAGGGGGTAGAGACCCAGTACTTC	CASPQGVETQYF
TRBV4-1	TRBJ2-5	.	.	TGCGCCAGCAGCCAAGTTCTCCAGGCAGAGACCCAGTACTTC	CASSQVLQAETQYF
TRBV19	TRBJ2-3	.	.	TGTGCCAGTAGTATCACAGGCTGGCAGGGAGATACGCAGTATTTT	CASSITGWQGDTQYF
TRBV12-3/TRBV12-4	TRBJ2-7	.	TRBD1	TGTGCCAGCAACAGACAGGGGGTGAGTGAGTACGAGCAGTACTTC	CASNRQGVSEYEQYF
TRBV29-1	TRBJ1-1	.	.	TGCAGCGTTGGTCAATCCCTGAACACTGAAGCTTTCTTT	CSVGQSLNTEAFF
TRBV15	TRBJ2-5	.	TRBD1	TGTGCCACCAGCAGGGAGACAGGGCTAGAGACCCAGTACTTC	CATSRETGLETQYF
TRBV7-9	TRBJ2-1	.	.	TGTGCCGCCCCCTCCGGCTACAATGAGCAGTTCTTC	CAAPSGYNEQFF
TRBV28	TRBJ2-7	.	TRBD2	TGTGCCAGCAGTTTGTTAGCGGGAGGGTACGAGCAGTACTTC	CASSLLAGGYEQYF
TRBV11-2	TRBJ1-1	.	.	TGTGCCAGCAGCTTAATAAGGGGAGACACTGAAGCTTTCTTT	CASSLIRGDTEAFF
TRBV5-1	TRBJ1-1	.	.	TGCGCCAGCAGCTTGGAAGACGGACTGAACACTGAAGCTTTCTTT	CASSLEDGLNTEAFF
TRBV13	TRBJ2-2	.	.	TGTGCCAGCAGCTTCAACAGGAACACCGGGGAGCTGTTTTTT	CASSFNRNTGELFF
TRBV28	TRBJ1-1	.	.	TGTGCCAGCAGTTTAGGCGGCCGAATGAACACTGAAGCTTTCTTT	CASSLGGRMNTEAFF
TRBV3-1	TRBJ1-5	.	.	TGTGCCAGCAGCCAAGGAACAGTTGGCAATCAGCCCCAGCATTTT	CASSQGTVGNQPQHF
TRBV11-2	TRBJ2-5	.	.	TGTGCCAGCAGCTCCTACAGGGTTGGGGAGACCCAGTACTTC	CASSSYRVGETQYF
TRBV2	TRBJ1-5	once	TRBD1	TGTGCCAGCAGTGAAGACTGGGACAGGGACTTCAATCAGCCCCAGCATTTT	CASSEDWDRDFNQPQHF
TRBV27	TRBJ2-3	.	TRBD2	TGTGCCAGCAGTTTGCGGGGGGGCCAGGATACGCAGTATTTT	CASSLRGGQDTQYF
TRBV27	TRBJ1-2	.	.	TGTGCCAGCAGTTTTTGGACGGTCGGGGGCTACACCTTC	CASSFWTVGGYTF
TRBV5-1	TRBJ1-1	.	.	TGCGCCAGCAGCTCGTCCAGGGGCGGTGACACTGAAGCTTTCTTT	CASSSSRGGDTEAFF
TRBV28	TRBJ2-1	.	TRBD1	TGTGCCAGCAGTTTTCGACCGGGACAGGGTCGATACAATGAGCAGTTCTTC	CASSFRPGQGRYNEQFF